These 7 T cell receptor beta chains came from one sample sequenced in a study of lymphopenia after photon versus proton radiotherapy. Generated by immunoSEQ multiplex PCR, the TCRdb table keeps only in-frame clones and is missing some. The sample lists 40,000 to 55,000 clones; about 92% were seen once. The sample was peripheral blood, taken from a patient treated with photon-based radiotherapy. These receptors originate from a woman between 40 and 55 years old with cholangiocarcinoma.

The V call is TRBV11-3, the J call TRBJ2-2; TRBD2 agrees at 7 bases. Germline CDR1 and CDR2: SGHNT and YENEEA. The CDR3 spans 16 residues. V lost 4 bases and J lost 4; bases outside the gene matches: 9. The CDR3 protein is CASSSATGGFTGELFF. The CDR3 nucleotides read TGTGCCAGCAGCTCCGCCACCGGGGGGTTCACCGGGGAGCTGTTTTTT.

This chain connects TRBV19 to TRBJ2-1, with TRBD2 identical over 10 bases. Per germline, CDR1 LNHDA and CDR2 SQIVND (reference sequence). This CDR3 has 16 residues. Trimming at V came to 5 bases and at J to 2 bases, leaving 6 bases not matched to a gene. Written as DNA, the CDR3 is TGTGCCAGTAGTTCAACCGGGACTAGCGCCTACAATGAGCAGTTCTTC. Translated, it gives CASSSTGTSAYNEQFF.

The chain is built from TRBV9 and TRBJ1-3, with TRBD1 matching 7 bases. The CDR3 extends over 15 amino acids. Germline V gene lookup returns CDR1 SGDLS and CDR2 YYNGEE. The junction had 5 bases not matched to a gene; V was cut back by 0 bases and J by 5 bases. The CDR3 bases are TGTGCCAGCAGCGTAGAGGGACAGCCTAGAAACACCATATATTTT. This translates into CASSVEGQPRNTIYF.

The rearrangement uses TRBV6-5 and TRBJ1-2; tentatively, D is TRBD1 (5 bases). The CDR3 runs to 13 residues. The ends were cut back, 7 bases at V and 4 bases at J, with 13 bases in the middle. Looked up from germline, CDR1 is MNHEY and CDR2 is SVGAGI. In DNA, the CDR3 is TGTGCCAGCACCACGGGACGGACCTATGGCTACACCTTC. Translated, it gives CASTTGRTYGYTF.

J is TRBJ1-1 and V is TRBV7-2, with a tentative D call TRBD1 (6 bases). This CDR3 comprises 15 residues. Germline V gene sequence: CDR1 SGHTA, CDR2 FQGNSA. Trimming took off 5 bases at V and 6 bases at J, with 19 bases between the two ends. As DNA, the CDR3 is TGTGCCAGCAGCCCCCGAGGGGGTAGGTACGCTGAAGCTTTCTTT. It encodes CASSPRGGRYAEAFF.

This clone has just one count. As DNA, the CDR3 is TGTGCCAGCAGTGACTCCTACAGGGCGAACACCGGGGAGCTGTTTTTT. Its protein product is CASSDSYRANTGELFF. This chain connects TRBV6-4 to TRBJ2-2; a possible D gene is TRBD1 (6 bases). This CDR3 contains 16 residues. V gave up 0 bases and J gave up 0 bases, with 8 bases separating them. Germline CDR1 reads MRHNA; CDR2 reads SNTAGT.

This clone was found a few times. The rearrangement uses TRBV5-6 and TRBJ1-5; D gene uncertain. With 4 bases removed from V and 2 bases from J, the gap between germline ends came to 7 bases. The CDR3 loop spans 13 amino acids. Germline V gene lookup returns CDR1 SGHDT and CDR2 YYEEEE. The CDR3: CASSARRNQPQHF. Here the CDR3 DNA reads TGTGCCAGCAGCGCACGGCGCAATCAGCCCCAGCATTTT.